This TCR beta chain was sequenced in a study of blood T cell repertoires in COVID-19. Across the whole study: Sites across the United States, Italy and Spain contributed samples from acute and convalescent COVID-19. In each case, the material was cDNA or gDNA derived from T cells, B-cell-depleted T cells, or PBMCs.

Trimming stripped 9 bases from V and 8 bases from J, with 13 bases between. This CDR3 has 12 amino acids. Germline values: CDR1 KGHDR, CDR2 SFDVKD. In the study's own analysis: From reference gene primer amplification, estimates of nucleated cell counts were derived. The repertoire was sequenced with immunoSEQ multiplex PCR; TCRdb's copy has only in-frame clones and lacks some. The V and J calls and the clone size are those of that table, but D and trimming were determined from the DNA. The table has 75,000 to 95,000 clones, 88% seen once; the top ten hold roughly 5.9%. This chain uses TRBV24-1 with TRBJ1-5, with D possibly being TRBD1 (5 bases). The clonotype originates from a man in his fifties or sixties with active COVID-19. The sequenced sample was peripheral blood. The CDR3 nucleotides read TGTGCCACCTCGAAAGGGGCAAAGCCCCAGCATTTT. It is translated as CATSKGAKPQHF.